Following are 3 T cell receptor beta chains from one sample sequenced in a study of tumor-infiltrating lymphocytes in localized non-small cell lung cancer. Measured with immunoSEQ multiplex PCR; TCRdb has only the in-frame clones, and not every one. Found here are about 12,000 clones, over 75% of them singletons; the top ten hold under 10%. The sequencing sample was made of lung tumor tissue. These receptors were taken from a human donor with non-small cell lung cancer.

V gene TRBV28 combines with J gene TRBJ2-5, with 9 bases lining up with TRBD2. J lost 1 base, V lost 5 bases, and 20 bases had no gene match. Germline values: CDR1 MDHEN, CDR2 SYDVKM. The CDR3 spans 20 residues. The CDR3 DNA follows: TGTGCCAGCAGTCGAAGCCAGATAGGGCTAGCGGGGATAAGCCAAGAGACCCAGTACTTC. As protein: CASSRSQIGLAGISQETQYF.

A single count supports this clone. The chain has TRBV6-1 and TRBJ1-5, with no clear D. Germline CDR1 reads MNHNS; CDR2 reads SASEGT. Trimming took 7 bases from V and 7 from J, leaving 17 bases between them. The CDR3 is 14 amino acids. CDR3 in DNA: TGTGCCAGCACCGAACGAGGGCCGGGGCAGCCCCAGCATTTT. This translates into CASTERGPGQPQHF.

The CDR3 nucleotides are TGTGCCAGCGGCCGAGAGGACTATGGCTACACCTTC. This codes for CASGREDYGYTF. The rearrangement joins TRBV6-5 to TRBJ1-2; no clear D. Germline V gives CDR1 MNHEY, CDR2 SVGAGI. This CDR3 has 12 residues. V lost 8 bases, J lost 3 bases, and 10 bases lay in between.